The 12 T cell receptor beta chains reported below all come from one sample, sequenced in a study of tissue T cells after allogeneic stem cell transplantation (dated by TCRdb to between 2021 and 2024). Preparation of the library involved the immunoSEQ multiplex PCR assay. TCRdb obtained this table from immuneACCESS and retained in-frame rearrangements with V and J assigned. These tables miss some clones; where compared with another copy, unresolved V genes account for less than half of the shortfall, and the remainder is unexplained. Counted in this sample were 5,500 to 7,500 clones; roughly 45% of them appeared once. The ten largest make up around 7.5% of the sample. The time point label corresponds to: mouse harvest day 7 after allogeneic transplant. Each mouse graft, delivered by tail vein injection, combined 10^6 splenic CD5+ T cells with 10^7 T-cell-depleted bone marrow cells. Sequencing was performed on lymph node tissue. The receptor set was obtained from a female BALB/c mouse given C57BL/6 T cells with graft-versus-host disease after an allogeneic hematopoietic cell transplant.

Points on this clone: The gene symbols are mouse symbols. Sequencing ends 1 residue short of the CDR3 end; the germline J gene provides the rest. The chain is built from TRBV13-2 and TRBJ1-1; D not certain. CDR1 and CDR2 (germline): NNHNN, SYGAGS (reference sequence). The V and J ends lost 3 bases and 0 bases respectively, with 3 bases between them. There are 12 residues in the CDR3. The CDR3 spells CASGASNTEVFF. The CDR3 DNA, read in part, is TGTGCCAGCGGTGCCTCAAACACAGAAGTCTTC.

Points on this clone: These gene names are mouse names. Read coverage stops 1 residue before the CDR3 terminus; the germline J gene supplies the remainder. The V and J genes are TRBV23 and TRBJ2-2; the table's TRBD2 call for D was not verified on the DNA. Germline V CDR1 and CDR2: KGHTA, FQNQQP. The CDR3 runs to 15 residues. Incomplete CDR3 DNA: TGCTCCAGCAGTCGCGGGGGGGCGGACACCGGGCAGCTCTAC. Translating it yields CSSSRGGADTGQLY. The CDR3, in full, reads CSSSRGGADTGQLYF.

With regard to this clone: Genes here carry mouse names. CDR3 region: CASSLWDRKGEQFF. CDR3 DNA (partial): TGTGCCAGCAGTCTGTGGGACAGGAAGGGTGAGCAGTTC. The chain joins TRBV26 to TRBJ2-1; 8 positions match TRBD1. The read terminates 1 residue before the CDR3 end, so the remaining end is supplied by the germline J gene. CDR1 and CDR2 from the germline V gene are KGHPV and FQNQEV (reference sequence). V shed 1 base, J shed 9 bases, and the junction held 5 bases outside the gene matches. There are 14 residues in the CDR3.

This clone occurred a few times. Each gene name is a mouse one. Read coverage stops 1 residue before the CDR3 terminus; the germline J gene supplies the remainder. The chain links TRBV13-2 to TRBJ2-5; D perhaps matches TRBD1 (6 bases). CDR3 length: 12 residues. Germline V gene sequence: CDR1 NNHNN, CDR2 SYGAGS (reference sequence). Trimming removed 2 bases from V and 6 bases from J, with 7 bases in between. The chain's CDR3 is CASGERGDTQYF. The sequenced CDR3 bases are TGTGCCAGCGGTGAGAGGGGGGACACCCAGTAC.

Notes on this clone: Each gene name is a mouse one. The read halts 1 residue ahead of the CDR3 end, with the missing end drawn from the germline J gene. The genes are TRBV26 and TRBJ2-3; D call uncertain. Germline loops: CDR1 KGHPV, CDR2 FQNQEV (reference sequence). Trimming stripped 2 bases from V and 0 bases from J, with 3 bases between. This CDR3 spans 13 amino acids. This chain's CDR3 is CASSLGSAETLYF. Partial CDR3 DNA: TGTGCCAGCAGTCTGGGGAGTGCAGAAACGCTGTAT.

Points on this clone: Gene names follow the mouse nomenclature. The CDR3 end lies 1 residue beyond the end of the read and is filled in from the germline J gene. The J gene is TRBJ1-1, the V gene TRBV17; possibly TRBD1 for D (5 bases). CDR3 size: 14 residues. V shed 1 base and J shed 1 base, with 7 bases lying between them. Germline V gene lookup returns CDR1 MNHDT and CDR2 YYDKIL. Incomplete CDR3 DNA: TGTGCTAGCAGTAGAGGGCAGGGAAACACAGAAGTCTTC. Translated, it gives CASSRGQGNTEVF. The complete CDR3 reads CASSRGQGNTEVFF.

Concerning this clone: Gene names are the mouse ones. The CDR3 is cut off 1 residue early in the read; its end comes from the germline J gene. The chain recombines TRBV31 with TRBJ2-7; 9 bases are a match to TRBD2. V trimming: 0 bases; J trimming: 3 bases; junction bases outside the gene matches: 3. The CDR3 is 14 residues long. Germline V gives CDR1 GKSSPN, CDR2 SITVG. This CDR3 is CAWSLPGGDYEQYF. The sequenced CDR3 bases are TGTGCCTGGAGTCTACCTGGGGGGGACTATGAACAGTAC.

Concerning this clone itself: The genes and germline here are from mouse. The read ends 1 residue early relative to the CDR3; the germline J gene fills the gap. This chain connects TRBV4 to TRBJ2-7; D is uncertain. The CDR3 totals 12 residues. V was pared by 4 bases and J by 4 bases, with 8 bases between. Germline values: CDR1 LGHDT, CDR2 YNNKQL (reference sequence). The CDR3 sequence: CASSLTLYEQYF. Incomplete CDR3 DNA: TGTGCCAGCAGCTTGACTTTATATGAACAGTAC.

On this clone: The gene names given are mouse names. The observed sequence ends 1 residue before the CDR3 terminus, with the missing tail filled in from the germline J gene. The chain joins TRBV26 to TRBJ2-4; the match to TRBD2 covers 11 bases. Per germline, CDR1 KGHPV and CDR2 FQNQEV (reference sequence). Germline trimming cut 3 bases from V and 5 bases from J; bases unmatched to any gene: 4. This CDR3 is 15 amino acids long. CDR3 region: CASSLTGGARNTLYF. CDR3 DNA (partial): TGTGCCAGCAGTCTAACTGGGGGGGCGAGAAACACCTTGTAC.

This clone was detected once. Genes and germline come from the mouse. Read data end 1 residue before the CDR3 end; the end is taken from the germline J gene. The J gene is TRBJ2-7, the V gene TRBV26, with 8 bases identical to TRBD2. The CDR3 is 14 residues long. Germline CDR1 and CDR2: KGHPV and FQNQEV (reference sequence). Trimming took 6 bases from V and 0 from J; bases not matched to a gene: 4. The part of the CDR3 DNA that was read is TGTGCCAGCAGCCGGGGACTGGTCTCCTATGAACAGTAC. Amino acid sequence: CASSRGLVSYEQY. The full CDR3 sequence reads CASSRGLVSYEQYF.

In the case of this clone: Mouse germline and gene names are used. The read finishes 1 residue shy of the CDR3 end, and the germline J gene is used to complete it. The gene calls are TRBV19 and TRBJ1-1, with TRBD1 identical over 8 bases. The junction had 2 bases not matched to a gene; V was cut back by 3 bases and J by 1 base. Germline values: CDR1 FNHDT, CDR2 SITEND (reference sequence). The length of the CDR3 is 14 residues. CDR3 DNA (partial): TGTGCCAGCAGTAGAGGGACAGGGAACACAGAAGTCTTC. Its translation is CASSRGTGNTEVF. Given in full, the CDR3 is CASSRGTGNTEVFF.

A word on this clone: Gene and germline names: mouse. The CDR3 loop reads CASSLSPFAETLYF. Partial CDR3 DNA: TGTGCCAGCAGTCTGTCACCATTTGCAGAAACGCTGTAT. The rearrangement links TRBV26 to TRBJ2-3; no definite D call. From the germline J gene comes the end of the CDR3, since the read stops 1 residue before it. Germline lookup yields CDR1 KGHPV and CDR2 FQNQEV (reference sequence). With 0 bases removed from V and 2 bases from J, the gap between germline ends came to 6 bases. CDR3 length: 14 amino acids.